This TCR beta chain was documented in a study of early T cells in non-severe SARS-CoV-2 infection. Turning to the study itself: Bulk RNA isolated from unsorted whole blood underwent sequencing; chains were not paired.

The CDR3 has 15 residues. V was clipped by 5 bases and J by 2 bases; unmatched bases: 9. Germline CDR1 reads MDHEN; CDR2 reads SYDVKM. This clonotype showed up many times. MiXCR was run by TCRdb on the 5' RACE reads, yielding one entry per CDR3 protein. The sample lists about 39,000 distinct CDR3 sequences, 4.7% occurring once. The sample comprised whole blood. This sequence originates from an adult who was a healthcare worker with PCR-confirmed SARS-CoV-2 infection or an uninfected control (not recorded which). The chain combines TRBV28 with TRBJ2-7, with TRBD1 matching over 7 bases. The CDR3 region has the DNA TGTGCCAGCAGTCCTTACAGGGGAAGTACCTACGAGCAGTACTTC. Its protein is CASSPYRGSTYEQYF.